This T cell receptor beta chain is drawn from a study of CD8 T cells in Susac syndrome. Study-level results: The study found that Susac CD8+ clonal expansion peaked in TEMRA cells and active patients.

Each Susac syndrome patient had definite or probable disease by recently defined criteria. The authors reverse transcribed roughly 0.5 to 1 ug RNA with random hexamers. Amplification of TCR beta CDR3 used immunoSEQ multiplex PCR across 54 Vbeta and 13 Jbeta. MiXCR, applied by TCRdb to the immunoSEQ multiplex PCR reads, yields one record per CDR3 protein. The table has approximately 83,000 distinct CDR3 sequences, over 85% seen once. The V and J ends lost 3 bases and 5 bases, in that order; junction bases with no gene match: 13. The CDR3 has 17 residues. The V gene's germline CDR1 is SGHTA and CDR2 FQGNSA. Details on this clonotype: Antigen specificity is unknown.

The chain uses TRBV7-2 and TRBJ1-2, with 9 bases identical to TRBD1. The TCR was taken from a human donor with Susac syndrome. The sample consisted of CD8+ T cells from PBMCs. This CDR3 is CASSFIPAGTGTYGYTF. In DNA form, the CDR3 reads TGTGCCAGCAGCTTTATCCCGGCCGGGACAGGGACATATGGCTACACCTTC.